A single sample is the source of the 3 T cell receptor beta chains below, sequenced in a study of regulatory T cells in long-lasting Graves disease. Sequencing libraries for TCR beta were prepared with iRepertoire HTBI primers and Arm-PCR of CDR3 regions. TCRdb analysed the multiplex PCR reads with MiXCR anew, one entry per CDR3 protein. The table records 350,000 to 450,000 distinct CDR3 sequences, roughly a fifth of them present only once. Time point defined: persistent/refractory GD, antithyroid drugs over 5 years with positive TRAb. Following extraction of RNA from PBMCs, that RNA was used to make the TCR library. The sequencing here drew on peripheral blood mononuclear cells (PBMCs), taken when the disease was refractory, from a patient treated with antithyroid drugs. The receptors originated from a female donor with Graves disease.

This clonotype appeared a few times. The CDR3 loop reads CASSPMGHLQETQYF. The CDR3 DNA is TGTGCCAGCTCACCCATGGGACACCTCCAAGAGACCCAGTACTTC. This sequence joins TRBV18 and TRBJ2-5; a weak D match, TRBD1 (6 bases). CDR3 length: 15 amino acids. Trimming stripped 3 bases from V and 1 base from J, with 12 bases between. CDR1 is KGHSH, CDR2 LQKENI, per germline.

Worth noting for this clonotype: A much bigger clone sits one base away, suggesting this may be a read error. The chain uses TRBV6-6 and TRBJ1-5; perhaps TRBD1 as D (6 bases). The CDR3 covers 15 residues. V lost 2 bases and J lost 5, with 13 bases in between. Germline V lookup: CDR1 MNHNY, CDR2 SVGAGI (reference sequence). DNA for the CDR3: TGTGCCAGCAGTTACACGGACAGACTAGATCAGCCCCAGCATTTT. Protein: CASSYTDRLDQPQHF.

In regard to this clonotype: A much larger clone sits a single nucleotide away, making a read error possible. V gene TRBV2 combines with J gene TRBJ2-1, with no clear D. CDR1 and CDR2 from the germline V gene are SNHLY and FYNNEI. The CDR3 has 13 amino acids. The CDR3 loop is CACSEVRLDEQFF. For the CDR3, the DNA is TGTGCCTGCAGTGAAGTCAGGCTGGATGAGCAGTTCTTC.